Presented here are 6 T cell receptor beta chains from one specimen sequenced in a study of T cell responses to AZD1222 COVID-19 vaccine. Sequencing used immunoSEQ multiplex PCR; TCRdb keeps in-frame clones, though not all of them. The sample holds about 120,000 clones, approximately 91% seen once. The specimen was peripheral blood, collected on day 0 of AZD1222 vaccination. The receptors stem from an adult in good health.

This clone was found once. The chain's CDR3 is CASSLGFQAEAFF. CDR3 nucleotide sequence: TGTGCCAGCAGCTTAGGGTTTCAGGCTGAAGCTTTCTTT. The chain carries TRBV2 and TRBJ1-1; D gene uncertain. The CDR3 extends over 13 amino acids. The germline CDR1 and CDR2 sequences are SNHLY and FYNNEI. V was trimmed by 6 bases and J by 6 bases, leaving 14 bases between them.

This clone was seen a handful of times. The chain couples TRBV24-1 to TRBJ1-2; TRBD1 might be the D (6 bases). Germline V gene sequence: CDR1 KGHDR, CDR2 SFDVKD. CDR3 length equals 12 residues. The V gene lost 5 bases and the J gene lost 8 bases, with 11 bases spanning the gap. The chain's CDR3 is CATSAGVGGYTF. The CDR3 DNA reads TGTGCCACCAGTGCAGGGGTAGGGGGCTACACCTTC.

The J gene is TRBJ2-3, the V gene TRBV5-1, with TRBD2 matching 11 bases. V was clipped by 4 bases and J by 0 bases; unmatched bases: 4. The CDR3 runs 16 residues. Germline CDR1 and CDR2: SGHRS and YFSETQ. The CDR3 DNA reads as TGCGCCAGCAGCCTGGGACTAGCGGCTAGCACAGATACGCAGTATTTT. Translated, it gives CASSLGLAASTDTQYF.

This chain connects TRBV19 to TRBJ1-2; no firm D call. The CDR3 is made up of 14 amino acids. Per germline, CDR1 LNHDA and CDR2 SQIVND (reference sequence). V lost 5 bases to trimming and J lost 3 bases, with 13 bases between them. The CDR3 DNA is TGTGCCAGTAGTCCGCACAGCGATCACTATGGCTACACCTTC. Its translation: CASSPHSDHYGYTF.

CDR3 sequence (DNA): TGTGCCAGCAGCGTCGATGCCAACACAGATACGCAGTATTTT. This translates into CASSVDANTDTQYF. This chain joins TRBV9 and TRBJ2-3; D is unclear. Trimming left V 2 bases short and J 2 bases short, with 9 bases between. The CDR3 has 14 residues. Germline loops: CDR1 SGDLS, CDR2 YYNGEE.

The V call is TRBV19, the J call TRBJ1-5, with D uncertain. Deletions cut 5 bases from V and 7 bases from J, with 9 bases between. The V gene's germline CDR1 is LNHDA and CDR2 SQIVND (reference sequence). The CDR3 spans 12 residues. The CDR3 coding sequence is TGTGCCAGTAGTGCTCCTGTACAGCCCCAGCATTTT. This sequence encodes CASSAPVQPQHF.